The entry below describes one T cell receptor beta chain. This specimen comes from a study of cytomegalovirus exposure and HLA in healthy donors. The V gene lost 4 bases and the J gene lost 4 bases, with 13 bases spanning the gap. CDR3 size: 14 residues. CDR1 SGDLS and CDR2 YYNGEE come from the germline V gene. The repertoire was sequenced with immunoSEQ multiplex PCR; TCRdb's copy has only in-frame clones and lacks some. The sample lists some 140,000 clones, about 82% occurring once. The TCR originated in a human donor in good health. This chain joins TRBV9 and TRBJ2-3; D is undetermined. The sample was PBMCs. The CDR3 protein is CASSSPKRSDTQYF. The CDR3, as DNA: TGTGCCAGCAGCTCTCCAAAGCGATCAGATACGCAGTATTTT.